The present TCR beta chain was sequenced within a study of T cell repertoires in cytomegalovirus infection. Study-level information: It was the public TCR beta signatures that indicated both CMV infection and matching HLA type.

The CDR3 consists of 15 residues. The germline CDR1 and CDR2 sequences are LNHDA and SQIVND (reference sequence). Trimming pared 4 bases from V and 4 bases from J, leaving 16 bases between. Points from the study as a whole: Accumulated public TCR beta family frequency recognized individuals carrying CMV together with the relevant HLA. HLA-C-restricted, CMV-specific TCR beta clonotypes were dominant ex vivo.

TCRdb reprocessed the reads with MiXCR, giving one entry per CDR3 protein. The repertoire consists of about 830,000 distinct CDR3 sequences, with roughly 33% occurring once and the leading ten covering 9.5% to 15%. This clonotype was seen ten or more times. The antigen is not known. The TCR was taken from a human donor in good health (CMV status not recorded). Some clones in this sample may be carry-over from other donors' samples. This chain uses TRBV19 with TRBJ1-2, with D unresolved. Specimen: cultured CD8+ T cells from PBMCs, collected from culture after CMV antigen stimulation. Here the CDR3 DNA reads TGTGCCAGTAGTACCAACGCGGGCGGCGGCTATGGCTACACCTTC. Protein sequence: CASSTNAGGGYGYTF.